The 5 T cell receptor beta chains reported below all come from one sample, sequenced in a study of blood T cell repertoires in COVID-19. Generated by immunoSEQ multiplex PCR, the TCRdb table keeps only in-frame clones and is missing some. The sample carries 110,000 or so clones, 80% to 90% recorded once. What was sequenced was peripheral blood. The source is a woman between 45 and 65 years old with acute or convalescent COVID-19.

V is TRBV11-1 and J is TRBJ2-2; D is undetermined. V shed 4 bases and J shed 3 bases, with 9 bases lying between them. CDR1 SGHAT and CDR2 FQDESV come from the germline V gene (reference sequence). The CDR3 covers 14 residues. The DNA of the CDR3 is TGTGCCAGCAGCTACGACACCTACACCGGGGAGCTGTTTTTT. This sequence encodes CASSYDTYTGELFF.

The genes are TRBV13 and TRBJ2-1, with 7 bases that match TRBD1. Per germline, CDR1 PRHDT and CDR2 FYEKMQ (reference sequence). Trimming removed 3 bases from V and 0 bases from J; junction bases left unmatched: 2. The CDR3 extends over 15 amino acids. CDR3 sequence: CASSFGDSSYNEQFF. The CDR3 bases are TGTGCCAGCAGCTTCGGGGACAGCTCCTACAATGAGCAGTTCTTC.

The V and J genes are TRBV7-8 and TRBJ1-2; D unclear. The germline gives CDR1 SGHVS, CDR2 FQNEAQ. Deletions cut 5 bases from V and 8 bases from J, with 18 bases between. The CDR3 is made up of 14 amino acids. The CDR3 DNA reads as TGTGCCAGCAGCCCTCCCCAAGGCCCGGGAGGCTACACCTTC. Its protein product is CASSPPQGPGGYTF.

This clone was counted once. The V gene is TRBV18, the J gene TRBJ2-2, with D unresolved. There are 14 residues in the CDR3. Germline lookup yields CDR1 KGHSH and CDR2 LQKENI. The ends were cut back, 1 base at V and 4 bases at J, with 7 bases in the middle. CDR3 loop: CASSPLASTGELFF. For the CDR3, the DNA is TGTGCCAGCTCACCACTTGCCAGCACCGGGGAGCTGTTTTTT.

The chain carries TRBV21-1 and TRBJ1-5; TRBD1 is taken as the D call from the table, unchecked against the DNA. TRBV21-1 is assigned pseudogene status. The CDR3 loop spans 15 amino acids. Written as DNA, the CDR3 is TGTGCCAACGGAAACACAGGGGTGAAGGAACAGCCCCAGCATTTT. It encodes CANGNTGVKEQPQHF.